This T cell receptor beta chain was captured by sequencing in a study of T cells in Graves' hyperthyroidism and ophthalmopathy. Findings and limits, study-wide: Ophthalmopathy and stable hyperthyroidism were separated by a 13 V-J model. Most clonotypes that expanded in the thyroid above 0.001 also showed up in blood.

The sample holds many counts of this clonotype. Antigen specificity is unknown. Lactation, pregnancy, other autoimmune disease or uncontrolled infection led to exclusion of patients. Clinical symptoms, serum thyroxine, TRAb, thyroid ultrasound and orbital computed tomography informed diagnoses. Amplification targeted TCR beta CDR3 regions from RNA transcripts. The primer set for the first-round RT-PCR of the TCR CDR3 was HTBI. TCRdb passed the multiplex PCR reads through MiXCR, listing each CDR3 protein once. This table holds about 510,000 distinct CDR3 sequences, over 35% found once. Germline loops: CDR1 MNHEY, CDR2 SVGAGI. CDR3 length: 14 residues. The V segment lost 6 bases and the J segment 6 bases; nucleotides outside the gene matches: 9.

V is TRBV6-5 and J is TRBJ1-2; 8 nucleotides agree with TRBD1. The sample comprised peripheral blood or thyroid tissue (not recorded which). The source of this sequence is an adult woman with Graves' disease, either hyperthyroidism or ophthalmopathy (not recorded which). The CDR3 reads CASSPDRAEDGYTF. The CDR3, as DNA: TGTGCCAGCAGCCCGGACAGGGCCGAGGATGGCTACACCTTC.